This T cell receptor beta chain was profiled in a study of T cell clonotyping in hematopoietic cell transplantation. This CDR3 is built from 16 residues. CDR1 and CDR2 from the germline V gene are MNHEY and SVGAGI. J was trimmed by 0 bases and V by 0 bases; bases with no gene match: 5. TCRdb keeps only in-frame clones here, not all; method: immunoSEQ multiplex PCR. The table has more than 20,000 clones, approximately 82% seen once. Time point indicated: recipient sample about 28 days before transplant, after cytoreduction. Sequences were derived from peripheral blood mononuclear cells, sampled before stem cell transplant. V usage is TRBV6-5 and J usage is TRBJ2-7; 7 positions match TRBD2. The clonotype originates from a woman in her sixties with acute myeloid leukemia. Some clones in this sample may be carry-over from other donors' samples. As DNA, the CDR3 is TGTGCCAGCAGTTACTCGCCTAGCGGAAGCTCCTACGAGCAGTACTTC. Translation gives CASSYSPSGSSYEQYF.